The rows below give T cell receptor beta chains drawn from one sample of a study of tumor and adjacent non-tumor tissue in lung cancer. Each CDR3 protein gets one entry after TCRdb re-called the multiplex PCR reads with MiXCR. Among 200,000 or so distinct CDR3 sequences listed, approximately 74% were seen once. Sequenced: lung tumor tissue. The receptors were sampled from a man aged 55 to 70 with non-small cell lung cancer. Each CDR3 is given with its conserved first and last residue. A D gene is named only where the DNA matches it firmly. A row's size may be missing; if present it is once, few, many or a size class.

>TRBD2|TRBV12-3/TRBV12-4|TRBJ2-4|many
TGTGCCAGTGCCCGCGGGGGGGAAAACATTCAGTACTTC
CASARGGENIQYF
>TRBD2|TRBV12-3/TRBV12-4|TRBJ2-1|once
TGTGCCAGCAGTTCGATCGGGAGGGGCCCCTACAATGAGCAGTTCTTC
CASSSIGRGPYNEQFF
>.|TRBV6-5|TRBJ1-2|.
TGTGCCAGCAGGACCGGGGGGTCGAATCCGCGAGGCTATGGCTACACTTTC
CASRTGGSNPRGYGYTF
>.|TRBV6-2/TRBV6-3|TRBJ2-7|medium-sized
TGTGCCAGCAGAAAGGGACGAAACTCCTACGAGCAGTACTTC
CASRKGRNSYEQYF
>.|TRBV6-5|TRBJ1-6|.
TGTATCAGCAGTTACACGGTGGCGGGGCCCCTCCACTTT
CISSYTVAGPLHF
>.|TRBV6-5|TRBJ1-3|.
TGTGCCAACTACCAACGGGGGGCCCGCTCTGGAAACACCATATATTTT
CANYQRGARSGNTIYF
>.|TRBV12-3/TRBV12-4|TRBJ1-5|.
TGTGCCAGCAGTTTAGCAGATTCGGCAGTGTTTAACAATCAGCCCCAGCATTTT
CASSLADSAVFNNQPQHF
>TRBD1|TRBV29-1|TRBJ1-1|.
TGCAGCGTCGGCCACCGGGACAGGGGTTACGACCCTGAAGCTTTCTTT
CSVGHRDRGYDPEAFF
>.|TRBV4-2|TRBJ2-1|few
TGTGCCAGCAGCCACGGTGGCAGTGTGACCTACAATGAGCAGTTCTTC
CASSHGGSVTYNEQFF
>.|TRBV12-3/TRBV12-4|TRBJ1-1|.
TGTGTCAGCAGTTTATTGCAAGATACTGAACCTTTCTTT
CVSSLLQDTEPFF
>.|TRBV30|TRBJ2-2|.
TGTGCCCACCGCAGAGAATCGGGAAGGACCGGGGAGCTGTTTTTT
CAHRRESGRTGELFF
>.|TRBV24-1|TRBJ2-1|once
TGTGCCACCAGTGATTTGCCAGGAAGCCTGAACTACAATGAGCAGTTCTTC
CATSDLPGSLNYNEQFF
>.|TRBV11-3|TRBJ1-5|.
TGTGCCAGCAGCCTAGACCCCCCCCCGGCGGATACGCAGCATTTT
CASSLDPPPADTQHF
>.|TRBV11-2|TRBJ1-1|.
TGTGCCAGCAGCTTCACGGGCAGGGTGAACACTGTAGCTTTCTTT
CASSFTGRVNTVAFF
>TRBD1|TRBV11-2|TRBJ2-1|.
TGTGCCAGCAGCCTTGCACACAGGGGCAATGAGCTGTTCTTC
CASSLAHRGNELFF
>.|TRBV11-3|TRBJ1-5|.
TGTTCCAGCAGCTTAGACCGCGAACAGGGCAATCAGCCCCAGCATTTT
CSSSLDREQGNQPQHF
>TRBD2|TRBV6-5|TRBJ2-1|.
TGTGCCAGCAGTGAGCGGGCGGGAGGAAGCTCCTACAATGAGCAGTTCTTC
CASSERAGGSSYNEQFF
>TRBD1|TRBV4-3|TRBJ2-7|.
TGTGCCAGCAGGCCGAGGACAGGGGACTACGAGCAGTACTTC
CASRPRTGDYEQYF
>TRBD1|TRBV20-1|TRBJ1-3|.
TGCAATGCTAGATCCGGGGGTTCAGGGGGCACCATATATTTT
CNARSGGSGGTIYF
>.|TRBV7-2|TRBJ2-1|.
TGTGCCAACAGCCCCCAGACGTTTCAGTTCTTC
CANSPQTFQFF
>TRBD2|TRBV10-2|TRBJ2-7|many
TGCGCCAGCAGTGGTATGCGGCTAGCGGGAGTAGGAAGCTCCTACGAGCAGTACTTC
CASSGMRLAGVGSSYEQYF
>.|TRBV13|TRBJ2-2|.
TGTGCCACCAGCCGGCCGGCCGGGGAGTTGTTTTTT
CATSRPAGELFF
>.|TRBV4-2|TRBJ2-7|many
TGTGCCAGCAGCCAATTGAGCTCCTACGAGCAGTACTTC
CASSQLSSYEQYF
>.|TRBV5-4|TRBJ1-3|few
TGTGCCAGCAGCCTTCAAAGGCAGAGGGACACCATATATTTT
CASSLQRQRDTIYF
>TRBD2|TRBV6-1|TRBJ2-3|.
TGTGCCAGCAGTGAAGGGAGTACTAGCGGGAGGCCCAGGTTGGATACGCAATATTTT
CASSEGSTSGRPRLDTQYF
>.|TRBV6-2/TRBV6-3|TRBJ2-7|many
TGTGCCAACCCCGGTCAGCCCAACTACGAGCAGTACTTC
CANPGQPNYEQYF
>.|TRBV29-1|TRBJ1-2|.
TGCAGCGTTGTGGTAGGACGGGGCTACATCTTC
CSVVVGRGYIF
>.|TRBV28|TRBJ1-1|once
TGTGCCAGCAGTTACTCCCTAACTAAAGCTTTCTTT
CASSYSLTKAFF
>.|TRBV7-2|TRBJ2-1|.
TGTGCCAGCAGCCTAGAACTCATAGACAATGAGCAGTTCTTC
CASSLELIDNEQFF
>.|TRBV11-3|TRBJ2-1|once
TGTGCCAGCAGCTTACCTTTCAGCTCCTACAATGAGCAGTTCTTC
CASSLPFSSYNEQFF
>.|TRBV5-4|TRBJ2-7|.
TGTGCCAGCAGCCCACTCCAGGGCGAGCAGTACTTC
CASSPLQGEQYF
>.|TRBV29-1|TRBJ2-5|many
TGCAGCGTTGGTAGTCAAGAGACCCAGTACTTC
CSVGSQETQYF
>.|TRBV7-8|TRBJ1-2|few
TGTGCCAGCAGCTTAGGTCCGACGGGAGATTATGGCTACACCTTC
CASSLGPTGDYGYTF
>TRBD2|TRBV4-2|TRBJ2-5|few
TGTGCCAGCAGCCAGGACCCTAGCGGGAGTACCCAAGAGACCCAGTACTTC
CASSQDPSGSTQETQYF
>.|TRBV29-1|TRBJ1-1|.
TGCAGCGTTGTTATACAGGGAGAAACTGAAGATTTCTTT
CSVVIQGETEDFF
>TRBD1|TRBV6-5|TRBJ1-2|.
TGTGCCAGCAGTTGGACAGGGCGGTTGGATAGCTACACCTTC
CASSWTGRLDSYTF
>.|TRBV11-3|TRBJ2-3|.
TGTGCCAGCAGCTTAGAGGGGGAACTCAGCACAAATACGCAGTATTTT
CASSLEGELSTNTQYF
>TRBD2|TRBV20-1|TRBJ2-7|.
TGCAATGCTAGAGCCCTTTTCGACCCATCTAGCGGGAGCTTGGCATACGAGCAGTACTTC
CNARALFDPSSGSLAYEQYF
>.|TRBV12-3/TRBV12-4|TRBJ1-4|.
TGTGCCAGCAGACTACCAGGGACAAGTGAAAAACTGTTTTTT
CASRLPGTSEKLFF
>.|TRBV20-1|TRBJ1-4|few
TGCAGTGCTAGAGTGCAGGGCGAAATCCAGAAAAAACTGTTTTTT
CSARVQGEIQKKLFF
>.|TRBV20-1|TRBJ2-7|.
TGCACTGCTAGCCCCCTTACAGGGCAGGCGTACGAGCGGTACTTC
CTASPLTGQAYERYF
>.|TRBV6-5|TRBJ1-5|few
TGTGCCAGCAGTTACTCGCAGTATAGCAATCGGCCCCAGCATTTT
CASSYSQYSNRPQHF
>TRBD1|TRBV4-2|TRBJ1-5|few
TGTGCCAGCAGCCAAGATGGCAGGGGACAGGGGGTGAGTCAGCCCCAGCATTTT
CASSQDGRGQGVSQPQHF
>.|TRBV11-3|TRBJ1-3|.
TGTGCCAGCAAGTTGTTGGGGGCCGGTGGAAACACCATATATTTT
CASKLLGAGGNTIYF
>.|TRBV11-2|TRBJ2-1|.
TGTGCCAGCAGCTTAGTGGATAATGAACAGTTCTTC
CASSLVDNEQFF
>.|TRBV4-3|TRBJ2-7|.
TGTGCCAGCAGCCAAGATCTCCAGTTGATCGGGCAGCAATACTTC
CASSQDLQLIGQQYF
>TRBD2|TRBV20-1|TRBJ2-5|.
TGCAGCGCCAGGGGTCTAGCGGGAGTCGGGCTAGGAGGGACCCAGTACTTC
CSARGLAGVGLGGTQYF
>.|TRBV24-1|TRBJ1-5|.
TGTGTCGCCAGTGATTCCAACAGGGTAAATCAGCCCCAGCATTTT
CVASDSNRVNQPQHF
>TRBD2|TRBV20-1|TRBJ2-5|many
TGCAGTGCTAGAGATTGGCGGGGGGGCCAAGAGACCCAGTACTTC
CSARDWRGGQETQYF
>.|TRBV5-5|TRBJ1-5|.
TGTGCCATCAGCTCGGGACGGGACCGGCCCCAGCATTTT
CAISSGRDRPQHF
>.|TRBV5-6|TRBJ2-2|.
TGTGCCAGCAGCTTGTGGCTTCGAAACACCGGGGAGCTGTTTTTT
CASSLWLRNTGELFF
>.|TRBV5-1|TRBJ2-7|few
TGCGCCAGCAGCTTAGAAGGCGGGAAAGGGGAGCAGTACTTC
CASSLEGGKGEQYF
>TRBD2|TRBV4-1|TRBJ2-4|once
TGCGTCAGCAGCCAAGAAGGGCTAGCGGGGGGTCACGGCATTCAGTACTTC
CVSSQEGLAGGHGIQYF